The next 10 T cell receptor beta chains were all read from a single sample in a study of blood T cell repertoires in COVID-19 (dated by TCRdb to the early 2020s). Library construction relied on the immunoSEQ multiplex PCR assay. The source is immuneACCESS, and TCRdb retained only in-frame sequences with V and J called. Part of the clones is not carried over; for the studies checked, unresolved V genes explain less than half of this, and the remainder is unexplained. The sample profile shows more than 150,000 clones; around 94% of them were found once. Clones ranked in the top ten supply 0.76% of the sample. The sequenced material came from peripheral blood. The source of these receptors is a young man with COVID-19, enrolled during active disease.

The chain joins TRBV5-4 to TRBJ2-7, with 8 bases matching TRBD2. CDR1 is SGHNT, CDR2 YYREEE, per germline (reference sequence). The CDR3 sequence is 16 residues long. After removal of 4 bases from V and 2 bases from J, the junction contained 11 bases not matched to a gene. The CDR3 nucleotides are TGTGCCAGCAGCCCGCGGGGGGCCGGAGATCCCTACGAGCAGTACTTC. Protein: CASSPRGAGDPYEQYF.

The chain carries TRBV5-4 and TRBJ1-1; TRBD1 might be the D (5 bases). CDR3 length: 13 residues. Germline V gives CDR1 SGHNT, CDR2 YYREEE (reference sequence). Trimming removed 4 bases from V and 4 bases from J, with 11 bases in between. The CDR3 spells CASSPGKSTEAFF. Written as DNA, the CDR3 is TGTGCCAGCAGCCCAGGGAAATCCACTGAAGCTTTCTTT.

The CDR3 sequence: CASSLVAGGSTDTQYF. CDR3 bases: TGTGCCAGCAGCTTGGTAGCGGGGGGTAGCACAGATACGCAGTATTTT. The chain carries TRBV7-9 and TRBJ2-3, with 10 nucleotides matching TRBD2. This CDR3 has 16 residues. Germline V gene sequence: CDR1 SEHNR, CDR2 FQNEAQ (reference sequence). Unmatched junction bases numbered 3, after V lost 3 bases and J lost 0 bases. The full variable domain, its missing parts supplied by reference TRBV7-9 and TRBJ2-3, is DTGVSQNPRHKITKRGQNVTFRCDPISEHNRLYWYRQTLGQGPEFLTYFQNEAQLEKSRLLSDRFSAERPKGSFSTLEIQRTEQGDSAMYLCASSLVAGGSTDTQYFGPGTRLTVL.

The rearrangement uses TRBV5-1 and TRBJ2-1, with D hard to call. This CDR3 comprises 13 residues. V lost 0 bases, J lost 6 bases, and 7 bases lay in between. Germline V gene data show CDR1 as SGHRS and CDR2 as YFSETQ. This chain's CDR3 is CASSLGTTNEQFF. As DNA, the CDR3 is TGCGCCAGCAGCTTGGGAACTACCAATGAGCAGTTCTTC. Complete variable domain (other parts from reference TRBV5-1 and TRBJ2-1): KAGVTQTPRYLIKTRGQQVTLSCSPISGHRSVSWYQQTPGQGLQFLFEYFSETQRNKGNFPGRFSGRQFSNSRSEMNVSTLELGDSALYLCASSLGTTNEQFFGPGTRLTVL.

The chain is built from TRBV6-5 and TRBJ1-2, with D unclear. V lost 0 bases, J lost 4 bases, and 12 bases lay in between. Germline V gives CDR1 MNHEY, CDR2 SVGAGI. The CDR3 is made up of 15 amino acids. This CDR3 is CASSYSDVQPYGYTF. The CDR3, as DNA: TGTGCCAGCAGTTACTCGGATGTACAGCCCTATGGCTACACCTTC.

The V and J genes are TRBV27 and TRBJ2-7; tentative D call: TRBD2 (6 bases). The germline V gene encodes CDR1 MNHEY and CDR2 SMNVEV (reference sequence). The CDR3 runs 14 residues. V was pared by 5 bases and J by 2 bases, with 13 bases between. CDR3 sequence (DNA): TGTGCCAGCAGTACCCCCGGGACTGCCTACGAGCAGTACTTC. Its protein is CASSTPGTAYEQYF.

The rearrangement links TRBV5-1 to TRBJ1-6; 7 bases align to TRBD1. This CDR3 is built from 18 residues. V dropped 0 bases and J dropped 0; count of bases not matched to a gene: 6. Germline V gene lookup returns CDR1 SGHRS and CDR2 YFSETQ. The CDR3 sequence: CASSLEGQTSSYNSPLHF. CDR3 DNA: TGCGCCAGCAGCTTGGAGGGACAGACGAGCTCCTATAATTCACCCCTCCACTTT.

The chain links TRBV5-6 to TRBJ1-2; TRBD1 is a possible D gene (5 bases). The CDR3 runs 14 residues. Trimming removed 0 bases from V and 6 bases from J, with 12 bases in between. Germline values: CDR1 SGHDT, CDR2 YYEEEE. Here the CDR3 reads CASSLVGQGNGYTF. CDR3 DNA: TGTGCCAGCAGCTTGGTAGGGCAGGGTAATGGCTACACCTTC.

This clone was seen only a few times. The chain links TRBV6-4 to TRBJ1-5; TRBD1 is a possible D gene (5 bases). Germline values: CDR1 MRHNA, CDR2 SNTAGT. Trimming took off 3 bases at V and 2 bases at J, with 14 bases between the two ends. This CDR3 has 16 amino acids. The CDR3 region is CASSEKGHRCNQPQHF. CDR3 DNA: TGTGCCAGCAGTGAAAAGGGGCACAGGTGCAATCAGCCCCAGCATTTT.

This rearrangement joins TRBV7-2 to TRBJ1-3; D call uncertain. Germline CDR1 is SGHTA and CDR2 is FQGNSA. V was clipped by 1 base and J by 7 bases, with 8 bases between them. The CDR3 is made up of 13 amino acids. Here the CDR3 reads CASSLVARNTIYF. CDR3 DNA: TGTGCCAGCAGCTTAGTGGCACGCAACACCATATATTTT.